This T cell receptor (beta chain) emerged from a study of OX40 agonist ivuxolimab in advanced cancers. General study findings and limits: Fewer expanded clones were found on average in CD4+ than in CD8+ T cells.

Points on this clone: The antigen is unknown.

V shed 5 bases and J shed 3 bases, with 13 bases lying between them. Germline V gives CDR1 MNHEY, CDR2 SMNVEV (reference sequence). The CDR3 loop spans 14 amino acids. Only in-frame clones appear in the TCRdb table, and some are missing; sequencing was by immunoSEQ multiplex PCR. The data hold about 21,000 clones, with roughly 84% observed a single time. The sequence was collected from an adult with an advanced solid tumor such as melanoma, head and neck, liver or kidney cancer. The V and J genes are TRBV27 and TRBJ1-1, with D possibly TRBD1 on 5 matching bases. Specimen: CD4+ or CD8+ T cells sorted from blood, collected in a trial of the OX40 agonist ivuxolimab. The CDR3 region is CASSTRSGDTEAFF. The CDR3, as DNA: TGTGCCAGCAGTACTCGGTCGGGGGACACTGAAGCTTTCTTT.